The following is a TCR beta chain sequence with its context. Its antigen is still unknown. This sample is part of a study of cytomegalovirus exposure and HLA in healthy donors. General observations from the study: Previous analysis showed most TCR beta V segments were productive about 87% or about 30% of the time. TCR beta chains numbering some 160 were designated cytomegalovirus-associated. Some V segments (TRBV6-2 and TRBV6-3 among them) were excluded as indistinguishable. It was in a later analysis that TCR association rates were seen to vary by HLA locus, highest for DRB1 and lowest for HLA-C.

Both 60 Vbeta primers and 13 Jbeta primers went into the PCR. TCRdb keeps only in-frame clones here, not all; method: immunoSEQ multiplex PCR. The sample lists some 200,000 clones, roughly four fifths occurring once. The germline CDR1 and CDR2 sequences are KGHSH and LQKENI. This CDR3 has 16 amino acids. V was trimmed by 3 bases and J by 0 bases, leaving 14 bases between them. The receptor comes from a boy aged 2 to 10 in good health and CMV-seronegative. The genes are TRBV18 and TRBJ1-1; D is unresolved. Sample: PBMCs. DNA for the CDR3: TGTGCCAGCTCACCGCTTTCCCTCGGTATGAACACTGAAGCTTTCTTT. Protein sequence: CASSPLSLGMNTEAFF.